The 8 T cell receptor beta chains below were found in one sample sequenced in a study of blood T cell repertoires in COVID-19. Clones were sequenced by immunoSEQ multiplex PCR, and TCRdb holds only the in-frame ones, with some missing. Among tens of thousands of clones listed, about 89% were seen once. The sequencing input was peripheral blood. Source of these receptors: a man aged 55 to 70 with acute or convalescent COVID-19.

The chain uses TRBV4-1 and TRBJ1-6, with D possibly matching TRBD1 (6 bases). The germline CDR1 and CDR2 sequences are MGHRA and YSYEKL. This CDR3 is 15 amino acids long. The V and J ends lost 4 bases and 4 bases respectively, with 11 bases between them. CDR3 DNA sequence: TGCGCCAGCAGCCCGTCTACAGGGTATAATTCACCCCTCCACTTT. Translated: CASSPSTGYNSPLHF.

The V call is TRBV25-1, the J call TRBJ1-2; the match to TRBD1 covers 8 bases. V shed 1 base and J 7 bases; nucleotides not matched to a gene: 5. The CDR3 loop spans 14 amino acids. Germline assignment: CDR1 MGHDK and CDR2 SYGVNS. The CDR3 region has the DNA TGTGCCAGCAGTGAATCGGGACAGGCATCTGGCTACACCTTC. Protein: CASSESGQASGYTF.

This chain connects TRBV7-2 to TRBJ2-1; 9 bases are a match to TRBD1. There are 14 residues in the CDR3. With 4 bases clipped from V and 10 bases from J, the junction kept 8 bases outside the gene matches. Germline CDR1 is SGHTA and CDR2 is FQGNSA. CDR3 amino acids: CASSWGQGTGEQFF. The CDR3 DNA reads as TGTGCCAGCAGCTGGGGACAGGGAACAGGCGAGCAGTTCTTC.

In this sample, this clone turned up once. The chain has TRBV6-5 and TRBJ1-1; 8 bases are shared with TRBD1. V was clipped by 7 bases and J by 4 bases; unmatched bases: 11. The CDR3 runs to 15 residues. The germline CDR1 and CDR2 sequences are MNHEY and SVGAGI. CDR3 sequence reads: CASTSRQGRPTEAFF. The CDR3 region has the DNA TGTGCCAGCACCTCGAGACAGGGGAGACCCACTGAAGCTTTCTTT.

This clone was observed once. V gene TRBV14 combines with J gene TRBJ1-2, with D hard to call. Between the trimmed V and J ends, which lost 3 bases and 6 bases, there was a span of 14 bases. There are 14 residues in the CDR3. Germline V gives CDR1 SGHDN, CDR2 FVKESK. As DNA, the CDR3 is TGTGCCAGCAGCCATAGAGGGATTGAAGATGGCTACACCTTC. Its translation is CASSHRGIEDGYTF. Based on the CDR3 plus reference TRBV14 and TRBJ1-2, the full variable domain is EAGVTQFPSHSVIEKGQTVTLRCDPISGHDNLYWYRRVMGKEIKFLLHFVKESKQDESGMPNNRFLAERTGGTYSTLKVQPAELEDSGVYFCASSHRGIEDGYTFGSGTRLTVV.

The CDR3 region has the DNA TGTGCCAGCAGCTTAAGGGACAGCTACAATCAGCCCCAGCATTTT. Translating gives CASSLRDSYNQPQHF. The chain carries TRBV7-3 and TRBJ1-5, with 7 bases that match TRBD1. Germline lookup yields CDR1 SGHTA and CDR2 FQGTGA. V was clipped by 1 base and J by 3 bases; unmatched bases: 3. This CDR3 contains 15 residues.

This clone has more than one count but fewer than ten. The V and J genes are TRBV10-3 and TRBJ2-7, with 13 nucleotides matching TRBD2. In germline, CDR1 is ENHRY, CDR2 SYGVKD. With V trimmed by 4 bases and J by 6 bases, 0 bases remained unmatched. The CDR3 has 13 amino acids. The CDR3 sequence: CAISGLAGGEQYF. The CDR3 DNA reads TGTGCCATCAGTGGACTAGCGGGGGGCGAGCAGTACTTC.

The CDR3: CASSETTGNGELFF. Written as DNA, the CDR3 is TGCGCCAGCAGCGAGACCACAGGGAACGGGGAGCTGTTTTTT. This rearrangement joins TRBV5-1 to TRBJ2-2, with D possibly TRBD1 on 6 matching bases. Germline loops: CDR1 SGHRS, CDR2 YFSETQ. The CDR3 totals 14 residues. Trimming left V 4 bases short and J 7 bases short, with 14 bases between.